The clone carrying this T cell receptor beta chain was seen many times. Its specificity is unknown. Trimming removed 0 bases at V and 3 bases at J, with 11 bases between. Germline CDR1 reads LGHDT; CDR2 reads YNNKEL (reference sequence). The CDR3 extends over 15 amino acids. This entry is derived from a study of T cells in Graves' hyperthyroidism and ophthalmopathy. Study findings and constraints: Appearing also in blood were most of the thyroid clonotypes expanded above 0.001. The model foresaw ophthalmopathy a median around 6 months prior to onset.

Amplification of TCR beta CDR3 regions was performed using RNA transcripts as template. With the HTBI primer set, the TCR CDR3 went through a first round of RT-PCR. TCRdb redid the calling of the multiplex PCR reads with MiXCR, one entry per CDR3 protein. The sample has about 590,000 distinct CDR3 sequences, 11% to 15% seen once. The chain is built from TRBV3-1 and TRBJ1-1; no clear D gene. Sample: blood. This TCR was recovered from a woman between 18 and 29 years old with Graves' ophthalmopathy. Here the CDR3 DNA reads TGTGCCAGCAGCCAAGATCTTGGGCAACACACTGAAGCTTTCTTT. This codes for CASSQDLGQHTEAFF.